The 32 T cell receptor beta chains below come from one sample, sequenced in a study of T cell repertoires in cytomegalovirus infection. Their recognized antigens are unknown. MiXCR was run by TCRdb on the reads, yielding one entry per CDR3 protein. The data hold approximately 74,000 distinct CDR3 sequences, with 35% to 45% observed a single time. The source material was CD8+ T cells from cultured PBMCs, sampled from culture after CMV antigen stimulation. All receptors come from a human donor in good health (CMV status not recorded). Some clones in this sample may be carry-over from other donors' samples.

In this sample, this clonotype turned up many times. The chain is built from TRBV7-2 and TRBJ2-3; 10 bases are shared with TRBD1. This CDR3 is 17 amino acids long. Germline V CDR1 and CDR2: SGHTA, FQGNSA. Trimming at V came to 4 bases and at J to 5 bases, leaving 12 bases not matched to a gene. The CDR3 DNA reads TGTGCCAGCAGCTCGCAAAACCGGGACAGGGGCGGAGATACGCAGTATTTT. Its translation: CASSSQNRDRGGDTQYF.

This clonotype occurred a few times. The chain has TRBV7-6 and TRBJ2-1, with 7 positions matching TRBD2. With V trimmed by 6 bases and J by 4 bases, 12 bases remained unmatched. Germline values: CDR1 SGHVS, CDR2 FNYEAQ. CDR3 size: 16 residues. The chain's CDR3 is CASSPSMRGGYNEQFF. CDR3 nucleotide sequence: TGTGCCAGCAGTCCAAGTATGCGCGGGGGATACAATGAGCAGTTCTTC.

This clonotype was seen more than once but under ten times. V is TRBV5-4 and J is TRBJ1-1, with unresolved D. Trimming stripped 4 bases from V and 0 bases from J, with 7 bases between. CDR3 size: 13 residues. Germline-derived CDR1 and CDR2 are SGHNT and YYREEE (reference sequence). CDR3 amino acids: CASSPGMNTEAFF. CDR3 nucleotides: TGTGCCAGCAGCCCCGGAATGAACACTGAAGCTTTCTTT.

This chain joins TRBV6-2 or TRBV6-3 and TRBJ1-5; D is unclear. Germline V gene data show CDR1 as MNHEY and CDR2 as SVGEGT. The CDR3 is made up of 10 amino acids. V was pared by 5 bases and J by 4 bases, with 0 bases between. This CDR3 is CASSNQPQHF. The CDR3 region has the DNA TGTGCCAGCAGTAATCAGCCCCAGCATTTT.

This clonotype was observed at least ten times. The chain uses TRBV7-2 and TRBJ2-5; possible D gene TRBD2, 6 bases. The CDR3 spans 16 residues. The V end was cut by 3 bases, the J end by 4 bases, with 18 bases between. In germline, CDR1 is SGHTA, CDR2 FQGNSA. The CDR3 DNA sequence: TGTGCCAGCAGCTTCCCACCGACGGGACTTGGAGAGACCCAGTACTTC. Residues: CASSFPPTGLGETQYF.

The V and J genes are TRBV11-2 and TRBJ1-1; D not resolved. Germline-derived CDR1 and CDR2 are SGHAT and FQNNGV. This CDR3 region has 15 residues. Between the trimmed V and J ends, which lost 0 bases and 3 bases, there was a span of 11 bases. CDR3 residues: CASSLDSLRYTEAFF. The CDR3 coding sequence is TGTGCCAGCAGCTTAGATAGTCTCAGATACACTGAAGCTTTCTTT.

The genes are TRBV6-1 and TRBJ2-2, with 11 bases identical to TRBD2. Germline V gene lookup returns CDR1 MNHNS and CDR2 SASEGT. The CDR3 runs to 15 residues. Trimming at V came to 4 bases and at J to 6 bases, leaving 4 bases not matched to a gene. Here the CDR3 DNA reads TGTGCCAGCAGTGTGACTAGCGGGGTTCCCGGGGAGCTGTTTTTT. As protein: CASSVTSGVPGELFF.

This clonotype was detected many times. The CDR3 region is CASSLGTLYNSPLHF. The CDR3 bases are TGTGCCAGCAGCCTCGGGACACTGTATAATTCACCCCTCCACTTT. This chain uses TRBV5-6 with TRBJ1-6, with D perhaps TRBD1 (6 bases). Between the trimmed V and J ends, which lost 4 bases and 4 bases, there was a span of 12 bases. This CDR3 is 15 amino acids long. Per the germline V gene, CDR1 is SGHDT and CDR2 is YYEEEE.

The chain links TRBV7-2 to TRBJ2-7, with TRBD1 as a possible D gene (6 bases). Germline-derived CDR1 and CDR2 are SGHTA and FQGNSA. CDR3 length equals 14 residues. Deletions cut 4 bases from V and 5 bases from J, with 15 bases between. Here the CDR3 DNA reads TGTGCCAGCAGCTCCCTACAGGGATCACACGAGCAGTACTTC. Protein product: CASSSLQGSHEQYF.

This chain links TRBV7-9 with TRBJ1-5; the match to TRBD1 covers 7 bases. V trimming: 1 base; J trimming: 8 bases; junction bases outside the gene matches: 8. The CDR3 has 15 amino acids. Per germline, CDR1 SEHNR and CDR2 FQNEAQ (reference sequence). The CDR3 DNA reads TGTGCCAGCAGCTTAGGGGACAGACCTCTGGAGCCCCAGCATTTT. Translation gives CASSLGDRPLEPQHF. Based on the CDR3 plus reference TRBV7-9 and TRBJ1-5, the full variable domain is DTGVSQNPRHKITKRGQNVTFRCDPISEHNRLYWYRQTLGQGPEFLTYFQNEAQLEKSRLLSDRFSAERPKGSFSTLEIQRTEQGDSAMYLCASSLGDRPLEPQHFGDGTRLSIL.

This clonotype came up a few times. The chain links TRBV5-1 to TRBJ2-7; D might be TRBD1 or TRBD2, each matching 6 bases. The germline V and J ends were trimmed by 0 bases and 3 bases, with 13 bases remaining between them. Germline CDR1 is SGHRS and CDR2 is YFSETQ. The CDR3 totals 15 residues. The CDR3 DNA sequence: TGCGCCAGCAGCTTGGAGGGGGGAACCGGCTACGAGCAGTACTTC. The encoded protein is CASSLEGGTGYEQYF.

This chain connects TRBV4-1 to TRBJ2-7; D may be TRBD1 or TRBD2 (5 bases each). V dropped 4 bases and J dropped 5 bases, with 18 bases sitting between them. CDR3 length: 15 amino acids. The germline V gene has CDR1 MGHRA and CDR2 YSYEKL. This chain's CDR3 is CASSLRPDGADEQYF. Here the CDR3 DNA reads TGCGCCAGCAGCCTCAGACCGGACGGGGCGGACGAGCAGTACTTC.

This rearrangement joins TRBV23-1 to TRBJ1-2; 10 nucleotides line up with TRBD1. TRBV23-1 is an ORF; its function is uncertain. The CDR3 is made up of 16 amino acids. The junction had 8 bases not matched to a gene; V was cut back by 3 bases and J by 4 bases. The CDR3 coding sequence is TGCGCCAGCAGTCACGTCGACCGGGACAGGGGCTATGGCTACACCTTC. This gives the protein CASSHVDRDRGYGYTF.

The V and J genes are TRBV7-2 and TRBJ2-3; 12 bases map to TRBD2. There are 17 residues in the CDR3. Per germline, CDR1 SGHTA and CDR2 FQGNSA. V was clipped by 3 bases and J by 7 bases; unmatched bases: 11. The CDR3: CASSFFGLAGPSNTQYF. The CDR3 DNA reads as TGTGCCAGCAGCTTCTTCGGACTAGCGGGGCCTTCTAATACGCAGTATTTT.

The chain joins TRBV12-3 or TRBV12-4 to TRBJ2-1; 9 nucleotides line up with TRBD2. The V and J ends lost 8 bases and 3 bases, in that order; junction bases with no gene match: 8. The CDR3 runs 15 residues. The DNA of the CDR3 is TGTGCCAGCGTAGCGGGGGACAACGGCTACAATGAGCAGTTCTTC. It specifies CASVAGDNGYNEQFF.

In this sample, this clonotype turned up once. This chain connects TRBV7-6 to TRBJ2-1; D is ambiguous. The CDR3 length is 13 residues. Germline-derived CDR1 and CDR2 are SGHVS and FNYEAQ. Deletions cut 0 bases from V and 6 bases from J, with 6 bases between. CDR3 protein: CASSLATANEQFF. DNA for the CDR3: TGTGCCAGCAGCTTAGCGACGGCCAATGAGCAGTTCTTC.

The J gene is TRBJ2-1, the V gene TRBV6-1; a weak D match, TRBD1 (6 bases). The CDR3 spans 14 residues. The V end was cut by 10 bases, the J end by 4 bases, with 17 bases between. Germline V gene lookup returns CDR1 MNHNS and CDR2 SASEGT. The chain's CDR3 is CAIQKGVRYNEQFF. In DNA, the CDR3 is TGTGCCATCCAGAAGGGGGTGAGATACAATGAGCAGTTCTTC.

This clonotype was counted only a few times. The chain combines TRBV19 with TRBJ2-1, with 10 bases fitting TRBD2. V trimming: 6 bases; J trimming: 3 bases; junction bases outside the gene matches: 17. Germline V gene sequence: CDR1 LNHDA, CDR2 SQIVND (reference sequence). CDR3 length equals 19 residues. CDR3 sequence: CASRPDYLASGGHYNEQFF. The CDR3 DNA reads as TGTGCCAGTAGGCCTGATTACTTGGCTAGCGGGGGACACTACAATGAGCAGTTCTTC. Full variable domain (remainder filled in from reference TRBV19 and TRBJ2-1): DGGITQSPKYLFRKEGQNVTLSCEQNLNHDAMYWYRQDPGQGLRLIYYSQIVNDFQKGDIAEGYSVSREKKESFPLTVTSAQKNPTAFYLCASRPDYLASGGHYNEQFFGPGTRLTVL.

This clonotype was seen a single time. The rearrangement links TRBV6-2 or TRBV6-3 to TRBJ2-7, with a possible D match to TRBD1 (6 bases). The CDR3 runs 10 residues. The germline gives CDR1 MNHEY, CDR2 SVGEGT. Trimming took off 8 bases at V and 6 bases at J, with 8 bases between the two ends. The CDR3 reads CASAGVEQYF. The CDR3 nucleotides read TGTGCCAGCGCAGGGGTCGAGCAGTACTTC.

Many counts were recorded for this clonotype. The chain recombines TRBV10-3 with TRBJ2-7, with TRBD1 identical over 9 bases. Germline CDR1 ENHRY, CDR2 SYGVKD. Trimming cost V 2 bases and J 1 base; bases outside gene matches: 6. This CDR3 contains 16 residues. As DNA, the CDR3 is TGTGCCATCAGTGAGATTAAACAGGGGGCGTCCTACGAGCAGTACTTC. It codes for CAISEIKQGASYEQYF.

In nucleotides, the CDR3 is TGCGCCAGCAGCCAAGAGGGGGACAGGAATTCACCCCTCCACTTT. Protein sequence: CASSQEGDRNSPLHF. The chain uses TRBV4-1 and TRBJ1-6; 8 nucleotides align to TRBD1. Germline V gene lookup returns CDR1 MGHRA and CDR2 YSYEKL. The CDR3 consists of 15 residues. V was clipped by 0 bases and J by 7 bases; unmatched bases: 2.

The V and J genes are TRBV5-6 and TRBJ2-3; possibly TRBD2 for D (6 bases). With 2 bases removed from V and 3 bases from J, the gap between germline ends came to 10 bases. The CDR3 runs 14 residues. CDR1 is SGHDT, CDR2 YYEEEE, per germline. The CDR3 is CASSLLAVTDTQYF. The CDR3 nucleotides are TGTGCCAGCAGCTTACTAGCAGTAACAGATACGCAGTATTTT.

This clonotype has just a few counts. The chain joins TRBV27 to TRBJ1-2, with 8 bases aligning to TRBD1. The V segment lost 2 bases and the J segment 7 bases; nucleotides outside the gene matches: 15. This CDR3 region has 17 residues. CDR1 is MNHEY and CDR2 is SMNVEV in the germline V gene (reference sequence). The CDR3 DNA reads as TGTGCCAGCAGTTTAGGGGGCAGGGGGCAAGGATCGGTTGGCTACACCTTC. Protein product: CASSLGGRGQGSVGYTF.

The rearrangement joins TRBV28 to TRBJ2-7; 8 nucleotides line up with TRBD1. V lost 8 bases and J lost 3; bases outside the gene matches: 6. This CDR3 spans 13 amino acids. The germline V gene encodes CDR1 MDHEN and CDR2 SYDVKM. CDR3 protein: CASLRTGNYEQYF. The CDR3, as DNA: TGTGCCAGCCTCCGGACAGGGAACTACGAGCAGTACTTC.

This clonotype came up a few times. In nucleotides, the CDR3 is TGCAGCGTTGAAACAGGGGAAAACCTGTCCGAGCAGTACTTC. It is translated as CSVETGENLSEQYF. The V call is TRBV29-1, the J call TRBJ2-7, with 7 bases aligning to TRBD1. The CDR3 has 14 amino acids. V was clipped by 2 bases and J by 6 bases; unmatched bases: 10. From germline, CDR1 is SQVTM and CDR2 ANQGSEA.

This clonotype was picked up one time. The chain uses TRBV4-2 and TRBJ1-1; D is undetermined. V was pared by 3 bases and J by 5 bases, with 10 bases between. Per the germline V gene, CDR1 is LGHNA and CDR2 is YNFKEQ. The CDR3 totals 13 residues. CDR3 nucleotide sequence: TGTGCCAGCAGCCAGGGGAAGAGGACTGAAGCTTTCTTT. This encodes CASSQGKRTEAFF.

The rearrangement joins TRBV27 to TRBJ2-1; no clear D. Between the trimmed V and J ends, which lost 6 bases and 0 bases, there was a span of 15 bases. Germline-derived CDR1 and CDR2 are MNHEY and SMNVEV (reference sequence). This CDR3 is 16 amino acids long. CDR3 residues: CASSPAKLSSYNEQFF. CDR3 DNA sequence: TGTGCCAGCAGCCCGGCCAAACTTAGCTCCTACAATGAGCAGTTCTTC.

V and J are TRBV7-8 and TRBJ2-2, with 8 bases aligning to TRBD1. J lost 6 bases, V lost 1 base, and 1 base had no gene match. The CDR3 totals 14 residues. CDR1 SGHVS and CDR2 FQNEAQ come from the germline V gene. The CDR3 spells CASSLGQGPGELFF. As DNA, the CDR3 is TGTGCCAGCAGCTTAGGACAGGGGCCCGGGGAGCTGTTTTTT.

This clonotype was seen a single time. V usage is TRBV6-6 and J usage is TRBJ1-1; the D is unclear. V lost 6 bases and J 7 bases, leaving 9 bases between the germline ends. The CDR3 is 11 amino acids. Germline V gene data show CDR1 as MNHNY and CDR2 as SVGAGI (reference sequence). The DNA for the CDR3 is TGTGCCAGCAGCCCGGTTGGTGAAGCTTTCTTT. Encoded protein: CASSPVGEAFF.

The chain employs TRBV12-3 or TRBV12-4 and TRBJ1-2; D perhaps matches TRBD1 (6 bases). The CDR3 loop spans 13 amino acids. Between the trimmed V and J ends, which lost 6 bases and 4 bases, there was a span of 12 bases. CDR3 sequence reads: CASRETGFYGYTF. CDR3 nucleotides: TGTGCCAGCAGGGAAACAGGGTTCTATGGCTACACCTTC.

This chain links TRBV3-1 with TRBJ2-1; 7 bases are a match to TRBD2. Looked up from germline, CDR1 is LGHDT and CDR2 is YNNKEL (reference sequence). V lost 1 base, J lost 5 bases, and 8 bases stayed unmatched. The CDR3 consists of 16 residues. DNA of the CDR3: TGTGCCAGCAGCCAAGTGACCGTCGGACTAGACAATGAGCAGTTCTTC. Translation: CASSQVTVGLDNEQFF.

The CDR3 DNA reads TGCGCCAGCAGCCAAGGGGGGCCCGGGGAGCTGTTTTTT. Protein: CASSQGGPGELFF. The chain couples TRBV4-3 to TRBJ2-2, with TRBD1 as a possible D gene (6 bases). CDR1 LGHNA and CDR2 YSLEER come from the germline V gene. The V gene lost 1 base and the J gene lost 6 bases, with 6 bases spanning the gap. CDR3 length: 13 amino acids.